Given below is one T cell receptor beta chain in context. Its antigen is not known. This PCR relied on a set of 60 Vbeta primers and 13 Jbeta primers. Profiled with immunoSEQ multiplex PCR; TCRdb holds only in-frame clones, not every one. Of some 150,000 clones detected, around three quarters appear once; the ten largest clones hold over 2%. These data are taken from a study of cytomegalovirus exposure and HLA in healthy donors. Findings and caveats of the study: Later analysis reportedly placed an Asian-associated ancestry cluster below the roughly 680-donor mean in N-insertions. Most TCR beta V segments were productive about 87% or about 30% of the time in an earlier analysis. In vitro, a few CMV-associated chains proved specific for CMV antigens.

This CDR3 spans 14 amino acids. Germline V gives CDR1 SGHTA, CDR2 FQGNSA. V lost 8 bases and J lost 6; bases outside the gene matches: 9. The TCR sequence derives from a woman between 50 and 59 years old in good health and CMV-seronegative. Sequenced input: PBMCs. This sequence joins TRBV7-2 and TRBJ2-7; 11 bases match TRBD2. The CDR3 DNA reads TGTGCCAGCTGTAGTAGCGGGGGGGCCGCCGAGCAGTACTTC. Translated: CASCSSGGAAEQYF. The full variable domain, with the rest looked up from reference TRBV7-2 and TRBJ2-7, is GAGVSQSPSNKVTEKGKDVELRCDPISGHTALYWYRQSLGQGLEFLIYFQGNSAPDKSGLPSDRFSAERTGGSVSTLTIQRTQQEDSAVYLCASCSSGGAAEQYFGPGTRLTVT.